The next 7 T cell receptor beta chains were all read from a single sample in a study of T cell changes during pregnancy in multiple sclerosis. Some clones are missing from TCRdb's copy, which holds only in-frame ones; the method was immunoSEQ multiplex PCR. The sample includes fewer than 90,000 clones, about 93% seen only once; the top ten take more than 0.9%. The input for sequencing was peripheral blood, taken in the first trimester of pregnancy. These receptors all stem from a female donor with multiple sclerosis, enrolled in a pregnancy study.

The V gene is TRBV28, the J gene TRBJ1-4; a weak D match, TRBD1 (5 bases). The CDR3 runs 14 residues. Germline V gene data show CDR1 as MDHEN and CDR2 as SYDVKM. The V end was cut by 5 bases, the J end by 5 bases, with 12 bases between. The CDR3: CASSLSGGNEKLFF. DNA for the CDR3: TGTGCCAGCAGTCTTTCTGGGGGGAATGAAAAACTGTTTTTT.

This sequence joins TRBV7-9 and TRBJ1-4, with no clear D. Germline lookup yields CDR1 SEHNR and CDR2 FQNEAQ (reference sequence). V was pared by 2 bases and J by 0 bases, with 10 bases between. The CDR3 extends over 16 amino acids. The CDR3 reads CASSLRNRATNEKLFF. For the CDR3, the DNA is TGTGCCAGCAGCTTAAGAAACCGAGCAACTAATGAAAAACTGTTTTTT.

The V and J genes are TRBV5-5 and TRBJ2-1; TRBD2 matches 14 bases. V gave up 5 bases and J gave up 8 bases; unmatched junction bases: 12. CDR3 length: 17 amino acids. Germline V CDR1 and CDR2: SGHKS, YYEKEE (reference sequence). The CDR3 nucleotides read TGTGCCAGCAGTTTACCTCGACTAGCGGGAGGGCCAGATGAGCAGTTCTTC. Translated, it gives CASSLPRLAGGPDEQFF.

The chain is built from TRBV6-4 and TRBJ2-4, with 8 nucleotides matching TRBD2. The trim removed 7 bases at V and 10 bases at J, leaving 9 bases unmatched. CDR3 length equals 13 residues. Per germline, CDR1 MRHNA and CDR2 SNTAGT. CDR3: CASTARAGGIQYF. The CDR3 DNA follows: TGTGCCAGCACCGCCCGGGCGGGAGGTATTCAGTACTTC.

This chain joins TRBV7-3 and TRBJ1-1; D is perhaps TRBD1 (5 bases). The CDR3 has 14 amino acids. Germline CDR1 and CDR2: SGHTA and FQGTGA. Trimming shortened V by 3 bases and J by 4 bases, and 12 bases separated the two germline ends. CDR3 residues: CASSFGGRSTEAFF. The CDR3 DNA reads TGTGCCAGCAGCTTCGGGGGTAGGAGCACTGAAGCTTTCTTT.

This clone was found once. The rearrangement joins TRBV19 to TRBJ2-7, with no clear D. The germline V gene has CDR1 LNHDA and CDR2 SQIVND (reference sequence). The V end lost 6 bases, the J end lost 6 bases, and 24 bases lay between the germline ends. The CDR3 has 16 amino acids. As DNA, the CDR3 is TGTGCCAGTAGCACGGCGGTCGTTTTAGAACCTCGCGAGCAGTACTTC. It is translated as CASSTAVVLEPREQYF.

This clone was observed once. CDR3 DNA sequence: TGTGCCAGCAGCCTACGCCGGGACAGGGTGCATGAGCAGTTCTTC. Translated: CASSLRRDRVHEQFF. The rearrangement uses TRBV11-2 and TRBJ2-1, with TRBD1 identical over 9 bases. The CDR3 consists of 15 residues. Per the germline V gene, CDR1 is SGHAT and CDR2 is FQNNGV. V lost 5 bases to trimming and J lost 8 bases; unmatched junction nucleotides: 10. Full variable domain (outside the CDR3, taken from reference TRBV11-2 and TRBJ2-1): EAGVAQSPRYKIIEKRQSVAFWCNPISGHATLYWYQQILGQGPKLLIQFQNNGVVDDSQLPKDRFSAERLKGVDSTLKIQPAKLEDSAVYLCASSLRRDRVHEQFFGPGTRLTVL.